The next 14 T cell receptor beta chains were all read from a single sample in a study of T-cell memory formation after mild COVID-19. One entry per CDR3 protein results from TCRdb running MiXCR on the 5' RACE reads. Here the sample spans about 500,000 distinct CDR3 sequences, roughly 22% being singletons. The material sequenced was PBMCs or a T cell subset sorted from them (not recorded which). The receptor source for this set is an adult woman who had mild COVID-19 (a few samples of this study predate the infection). Cell type and time point are not known.

This clonotype was seen a handful of times. The chain joins TRBV15 to TRBJ2-5; the D gene could be TRBD1 or TRBD2 (5 bases each). This CDR3 is built from 15 residues. Germline values: CDR1 LNHNV, CDR2 YYDKDF (reference sequence). The V end lost 3 bases, the J end lost 5 bases, and 16 bases lay between the germline ends. The CDR3 nucleotides are TGTGCCACCAGCAGGGACAAGAGCGGTGGTGAGACCCAGTACTTC. Protein: CATSRDKSGGETQYF.

The chain has TRBV5-1 and TRBJ2-5; TRBD1 matches at 11 bases. J gave up 5 bases and V 0 bases, and 9 bases lay outside the gene matches. CDR1 is SGHRS, CDR2 YFSETQ, per germline. The CDR3 contains 17 residues. The CDR3 bases are TGCGCCAGCAGCTTGGGAGGGACAGGGGGATCCGGGGAGACCCAGTACTTC. Translated, it gives CASSLGGTGGSGETQYF.

V is TRBV2 and J is TRBJ2-1; D is unclear. This CDR3 contains 14 residues. Per germline, CDR1 SNHLY and CDR2 FYNNEI. Trimming removed 4 bases from V and 4 bases from J, with 11 bases in between. As DNA, the CDR3 is TGTGCCAGCAGTGCACGCGACATTTACAATGAGCAGTTCTTC. Translating it yields CASSARDIYNEQFF.

This chain connects TRBV9 to TRBJ1-1; D gene unclear. The CDR3 length is 13 residues. Germline values: CDR1 SGDLS, CDR2 YYNGEE. V was shortened by 3 bases and J by 8 bases, with 14 bases between the two germline ends. CDR3 nucleotides: TGTGCCAGCAGCGCGACGACGGCGAGAGAAGCTTTCTTT. Translating gives CASSATTAREAFF. Full variable domain (remainder filled in from reference TRBV9 and TRBJ1-1): DSGVTQTPKHLITATGQRVTLRCSPRSGDLSVYWYQQSLDQGLQFLIQYYNGEERAKGNILERFSAQQFPDLHSELNLSSLELGDSALYFCASSATTAREAFFGQGTRLTVV.

This clonotype was seen a few times. The chain is built from TRBV4-3 and TRBJ1-1; no reliable D call. The CDR3 spans 18 residues. V was trimmed by 1 base and J by 0 bases, leaving 18 bases between them. CDR1 is LGHNA, CDR2 YSLEER, per germline. CDR3 sequence reads: CASSQGAGRRSLNTEAFF. Here the CDR3 DNA reads TGCGCCAGCAGCCAAGGGGCGGGCCGTAGGTCCTTGAACACTGAAGCTTTCTTT.

The chain carries TRBV12-3 or TRBV12-4 and TRBJ1-6; D not certain. The germline V and J ends were trimmed by 1 base and 0 bases, with 16 bases remaining between them. There are 19 residues in the CDR3. CDR3 DNA: TGTGCCAGCAGTTTAGGGGGTTTTGGGGAGTCCTCCTATAATTCACCCCTCCACTTT. Protein sequence: CASSLGGFGESSYNSPLHF.

The rearrangement links TRBV7-9 to TRBJ2-3, with D tentatively TRBD1 or TRBD2 (6 bases each). Germline V gene data show CDR1 as SEHNR and CDR2 as FQNEAQ (reference sequence). This CDR3 is built from 16 residues. V dropped 5 bases and J dropped 2 bases, with 17 bases sitting between them. As DNA, the CDR3 is TGTGCCAGCAGCCCAAAGGGGGGCCGATACACAGATACGCAGTATTTT. It yields the protein CASSPKGGRYTDTQYF.

The chain combines TRBV7-9 with TRBJ1-1; TRBD1 matches at 9 bases. V trimming: 4 bases; J trimming: 6 bases; junction bases outside the gene matches: 9. This CDR3 spans 15 amino acids. CDR1 is SEHNR, CDR2 FQNEAQ, per germline (reference sequence). CDR3 DNA: TGTGCCAGCAGCTCTACAGGGGGCGGTGGAGCTGAAGCTTTCTTT. Its protein product is CASSSTGGGGAEAFF. Complete variable domain (other parts from reference TRBV7-9 and TRBJ1-1): DTGVSQNPRHKITKRGQNVTFRCDPISEHNRLYWYRQTLGQGPEFLTYFQNEAQLEKSRLLSDRFSAERPKGSFSTLEIQRTEQGDSAMYLCASSSTGGGGAEAFFGQGTRLTVV.

The chain joins TRBV12-3 or TRBV12-4 to TRBJ1-2; D call uncertain. V was pared by 3 bases and J by 4 bases, with 3 bases between. The CDR3 runs to 11 residues. The DNA of the CDR3 is TGTGCCAGCAGTTTCGTCTATGGCTACACCTTC. This codes for CASSFVYGYTF.

In DNA form, the CDR3 reads TGCAGTGTCCCGGGACTAGCGGGAGATGGGCGCTCCTACAATGAGCAGTTCTTC. Protein sequence: CSVPGLAGDGRSYNEQFF. The chain has TRBV20-1 and TRBJ2-1; 14 nucleotides agree with TRBD2. Germline loops: CDR1 DFQATT, CDR2 SNEGSKA (reference sequence). CDR3 length equals 18 residues. The V segment lost 7 bases and the J segment 0 bases; nucleotides outside the gene matches: 11.

The chain couples TRBV7-2 to TRBJ1-5, with D hard to call. The V end lost 3 bases, the J end lost 3 bases, and 6 bases lay between the germline ends. CDR1 and CDR2 from the germline V gene are SGHTA and FQGNSA. The CDR3 contains 13 residues. The CDR3 region is CASSFRINQPQHF. In DNA, the CDR3 is TGTGCCAGCAGCTTTCGGATCAATCAGCCCCAGCATTTT.

The CDR3 here is CSATGQGGETQYF. The CDR3 DNA follows: TGCAGCGCCACCGGACAGGGGGGAGAGACCCAGTACTTC. This chain links TRBV29-1 with TRBJ2-5, with 10 bases fitting TRBD1. The CDR3 covers 13 residues. Germline V gives CDR1 SQVTM, CDR2 ANQGSEA. V trimming: 7 bases; J trimming: 4 bases; junction bases outside the gene matches: 6.

The V call is TRBV20-1, the J call TRBJ2-3, with D unclear. V gave up 6 bases and J gave up 4 bases, with 14 bases separating them. The CDR3 consists of 13 residues. Germline V gives CDR1 DFQATT, CDR2 SNEGSKA (reference sequence). CDR3 DNA sequence: TGCAGTGCCCTCGATACGACCTCAGATACGCAGTATTTT. Its protein is CSALDTTSDTQYF.

This clonotype was recorded many times. The rearrangement joins TRBV4-1 to TRBJ2-7, with TRBD1 as a possible D gene (6 bases). Trimming pared 3 bases from V and 1 base from J, leaving 10 bases between. The CDR3 is made up of 14 amino acids. In germline, CDR1 is MGHRA, CDR2 YSYEKL. This CDR3 is CASSHPQGSYEQYF. CDR3 sequence (DNA): TGCGCCAGCAGCCACCCACAGGGATCCTACGAGCAGTACTTC.